These 12 T cell receptor beta chains originate from one sample sequenced in a study of blood T cell repertoires in COVID-19. This table comes from immunoSEQ multiplex PCR, and its TCRdb copy is limited to in-frame clones, with some not included. The top ten clones hold roughly 8% of a sample with 300,000 to 400,000 clones, around 87% of them seen once. The material sequenced was peripheral blood. The receptors stem from a woman aged 50 to 60 who had recovered from COVID-19.

The chain carries TRBV19 and TRBJ2-5, with 10 nucleotides matching TRBD2. The CDR3 sequence is 16 residues long. V trimming: 4 bases; J trimming: 2 bases; junction bases outside the gene matches: 7. Germline V gives CDR1 LNHDA, CDR2 SQIVND (reference sequence). CDR3 nucleotides: TGTGCCAGTAGTAAGGAGTGGACTAGCGGACAAGAGACCCAGTACTTC. As protein: CASSKEWTSGQETQYF.

The rearrangement links TRBV7-6 to TRBJ1-3; D not certain. Between the trimmed V and J ends, which lost 5 bases and 1 base, there was a span of 12 bases. Germline-derived CDR1 and CDR2 are SGHVS and FNYEAQ. The CDR3 contains 15 residues. CDR3 protein: CASSQSGQSGNTIYF. In DNA, the CDR3 is TGTGCCAGCAGCCAATCGGGTCAATCTGGAAACACCATATATTTT.

The V gene is TRBV28, the J gene TRBJ2-7, with TRBD1 matching 10 bases. The V gene end was trimmed by 10 bases and the J gene end by 1 base; junction bases not matched to a gene: 19. CDR1 and CDR2 from the germline V gene are MDHEN and SYDVKM. The CDR3 runs 18 residues. CDR3 sequence: CATLKGLPGQGKSYEQYF. DNA for the CDR3: TGTGCCACCCTGAAGGGTCTACCGGGACAGGGGAAGTCCTACGAGCAGTACTTC. The full variable domain, its missing parts supplied by reference TRBV28 and TRBJ2-7, is DVKVTQSSRYLVKRTGEKVFLECVQDMDHENMFWYRQDPGLGLRLIYFSYDVKMKEKGDIPEGYSVSREKKERFSLILESASTNQTSMYLCATLKGLPGQGKSYEQYFGPGTRLTVT.

Comment on this clone: The sample carries other DNA sequences with the same CDR3. V is TRBV19 and J is TRBJ1-5; TRBD1 matches 9 bases. J gave up 0 bases and V 6 bases, and 0 bases lay outside the gene matches. CDR3 size: 14 residues. CDR1 and CDR2 from the germline V gene are LNHDA and SQIVND (reference sequence). The CDR3 protein is CASRDRGSNQPQHF. Written as DNA, the CDR3 is TGTGCCAGTAGGGACAGGGGTAGCAATCAGCCCCAGCATTTT. Full variable domain (rest looked up from reference TRBV19 and TRBJ1-5): DGGITQSPKYLFRKEGQNVTLSCEQNLNHDAMYWYRQDPGQGLRLIYYSQIVNDFQKGDIAEGYSVSREKKESFPLTVTSAQKNPTAFYLCASRDRGSNQPQHFGDGTRLSIL.

The rearrangement joins TRBV5-6 to TRBJ1-1; no clear D. The V end lost 0 bases, the J end lost 1 base, and 7 bases lay between the germline ends. Germline assignment: CDR1 SGHDT and CDR2 YYEEEE. CDR3 size: 14 residues. In DNA form, the CDR3 reads TGTGCCAGCAGCTTGGTCCCCCAGAACACTGAAGCTTTCTTT. It encodes CASSLVPQNTEAFF. Supplemented by reference TRBV5-6 and TRBJ1-1, the full variable domain reads DAGVTQSPTHLIKTRGQQVTLRCSPKSGHDTVSWYQQALGQGPQFIFQYYEEEERQRGNFPDRFSGHQFPNYSSELNVNALLLGDSALYLCASSLVPQNTEAFFGQGTRLTVV.

Concerning this clone: Other DNA sequences within the sample encode an identical CDR3. The V call is TRBV27, the J call TRBJ1-6; no definite D call. V gave up 2 bases and J gave up 7 bases, with 6 bases separating them. Per germline, CDR1 MNHEY and CDR2 SMNVEV (reference sequence). The CDR3 spans 13 residues. CDR3: CASSLNRNSPLHF. CDR3 in DNA: TGTGCCAGCAGTTTAAACAGAAATTCACCCCTCCACTTT.

This clone was detected only once. The V and J genes are TRBV3-1 (or the pseudogene TRBV3-2) and TRBJ1-1; tentatively, D is TRBD1 (6 bases). This CDR3 region has 16 residues. Trimming cost V 4 bases and J 1 base, with 16 bases left between them. Germline V gene data show CDR1 as LGHDT and CDR2 as YNNKEL (reference sequence). The CDR3 loop is CASSRRGGPENTEAFF. CDR3 sequence (DNA): TGTGCCAGCAGCCGACGGGGGGGCCCTGAGAACACTGAAGCTTTCTTT.

This rearrangement joins TRBV10-3 to TRBJ1-1, with unresolved D. Germline V gene lookup returns CDR1 ENHRY and CDR2 SYGVKD. The V end lost 4 bases, the J end lost 1 base, and 10 bases lay between the germline ends. The CDR3 loop spans 14 amino acids. CDR3 protein: CAISGVGGNTEAFF. The CDR3 region has the DNA TGTGCCATCAGTGGGGTCGGAGGGAACACTGAAGCTTTCTTT.

A note on this clone: This sequence may be a read error, since a much larger clone differs from it by one base. The V call is TRBV7-9, the J call TRBJ1-2, with 8 bases identical to TRBD1. CDR1 is SEHNR, CDR2 FQNEAQ, per germline (reference sequence). The CDR3 contains 14 residues. Trimming cost V 1 base and J 2 bases; bases outside gene matches: 0. CDR3 sequence reads: CASSLGQGNYGYTF. CDR3 bases: TGTGCCAGCAGCTTAGGACAGGGGAACTATGGCTACACCTTC.

The rearrangement joins TRBV29-1 to TRBJ1-1, with 7 nucleotides matching TRBD1. Germline V gene sequence: CDR1 SQVTM, CDR2 ANQGSEA. There are 14 residues in the CDR3. The V segment lost 0 bases and the J segment 5 bases; nucleotides outside the gene matches: 6. CDR3 sequence: CSVEDRGGRTEAFF. CDR3 DNA: TGCAGCGTTGAAGATCGAGGGGGCAGGACTGAAGCTTTCTTT.

This clone was recorded a few times. This chain joins TRBV19 and TRBJ2-2; D might be TRBD1 (5 bases). The CDR3 has 17 amino acids. The germline V gene encodes CDR1 LNHDA and CDR2 SQIVND (reference sequence). Trimming took off 1 base at V and 0 bases at J, with 12 bases between the two ends. Here the CDR3 DNA reads TGTGCCAGTAGTATAGGTAGTGGGGCTACGAACACCGGGGAGCTGTTTTTT. Translation gives CASSIGSGATNTGELFF.

The count of this clone is one. This chain uses TRBV28 with TRBJ1-1; the match to TRBD1 covers 9 bases. This CDR3 has 15 residues. V lost 5 bases and J lost 3; bases outside the gene matches: 7. Germline V gene data show CDR1 as MDHEN and CDR2 as SYDVKM. The CDR3 nucleotides read TGTGCCAGCAGTCCACCGGGACAGGGATACACTGAAGCTTTCTTT. It yields the protein CASSPPGQGYTEAFF.